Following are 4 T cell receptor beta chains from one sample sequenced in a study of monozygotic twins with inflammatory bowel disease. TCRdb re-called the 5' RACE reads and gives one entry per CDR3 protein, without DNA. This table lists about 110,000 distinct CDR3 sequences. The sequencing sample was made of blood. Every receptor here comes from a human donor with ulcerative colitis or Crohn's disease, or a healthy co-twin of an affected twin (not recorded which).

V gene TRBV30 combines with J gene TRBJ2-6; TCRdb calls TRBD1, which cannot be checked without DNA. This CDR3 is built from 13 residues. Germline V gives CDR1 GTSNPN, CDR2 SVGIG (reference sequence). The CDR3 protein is CAWSTGEANVLTF.

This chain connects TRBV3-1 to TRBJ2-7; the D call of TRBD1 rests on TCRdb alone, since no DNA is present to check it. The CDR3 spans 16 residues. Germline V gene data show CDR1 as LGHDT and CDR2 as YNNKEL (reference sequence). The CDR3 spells CASSQEAGKISYEQYF.

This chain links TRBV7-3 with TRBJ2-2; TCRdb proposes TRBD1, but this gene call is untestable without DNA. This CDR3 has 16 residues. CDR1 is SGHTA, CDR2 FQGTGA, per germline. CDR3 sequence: CASSLNQGGSAGELFF.

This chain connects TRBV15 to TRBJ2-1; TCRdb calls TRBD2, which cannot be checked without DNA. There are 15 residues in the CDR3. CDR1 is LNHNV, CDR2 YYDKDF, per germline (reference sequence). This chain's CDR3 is CATSSRGGGRNEQFF.